This T cell receptor (beta chain) was recovered during a study of shared clonotypes between healthy human individuals. CDR1 is SNHLY, CDR2 FYNNEI, per germline. The CDR3 contains 15 residues. Between the trimmed V and J ends, which lost 5 bases and 2 bases, there was a span of 15 bases. Generated by immunoSEQ multiplex PCR, the TCRdb table keeps only in-frame clones and is missing some. Of about 1.5 million clones listed, roughly 95% were seen once; the top ten hold about 1%. Study-wide results and limits: Compared with memory subsets, naive subsets generally had larger estimated richness. About 5% of naive CD4 clonotypes were shared across a handful of donors.

As concerns this clone: Its specificity is not known.

The V call is TRBV2, the J call TRBJ1-2, with D maybe TRBD1 (5 bases). Material for sequencing was naive CD4+ T cells sorted from blood. Subset described: CD45RA+ positively selected. The TCR comes from a young man in good health. The CDR3 bases are TGTGCCAGCAGTTTCCTTTCTACAGGCAACTATGGCTACACCTTC. Amino acids: CASSFLSTGNYGYTF.